This T cell receptor (beta chain) was sequenced for a study of T-cell reconstitution after alpha-beta-depleted transplantation in children (TCRdb year 2016). As for the study more broadly: Using TCR repertoire profiling, the study followed T-cell immune reconstitution in a quantitative way in children after TCRalphabeta/CD19-depleted allogeneic hematopoietic cell transplantation. The investigation overall reported the following: Apparently early alphabetaT-cell count recovery about two months after transplant reportedly relied on only several hundred rapidly expanded clones derived from non-depleted graft cells. The high TCRbeta diversity at day 60 in some patients was ascribed to recipient T cells and intrathymic progenitors that had survived conditioning. Hyperexpanded clone frequencies declined over subsequent months; after one year, T-cell counts and TCRbeta diversity were mostly attributed to newly produced T cells.

Trimming removed 1 base from V and 5 bases from J, leaving 17 bases between the germline ends. Its CDR3 holds 17 amino acids, cysteine through phenylalanine. Just the 51-base CDR3 DNA is kept, in frame starting at base 1. From the germline V gene, CDR1 is MDHEN and CDR2 is SYDVKM. The method behind the library was PCR. The sample was run on an Illumina HiSeq 2500. TCR library preparation used molecular barcoding, with unique molecular identifiers applied to normalize quantification of the TCRbeta repertoire. Starting from the raw public reads, TCRdb applied fastp trimming at Q25, assembled clones with MiXCR and retained in-frame beta chains. Rows matching on CDR3 protein sequence are summarized as one entry with the most common DNA and genes. The sample table holds hundreds of thousands of distinct CDR3 sequences, of which roughly 24% were seen once. The ten largest clones take up roughly 2.5% of the sample.

In the paper's terms, the treatment or condition label means: allogeneic hematopoietic cell transplantation with graft depleted of TCRalphabeta T cells and CD19 B cells. The children who served as transplant recipients had been given grafts of TCRalphabeta/CD19-depleted allogeneic hematopoietic cells. As regards this clonotype: The antigen it binds to is not known. One base away there is no much larger clone; base qualities are not given.

The sequenced sample was PBMCs, obtained before TCRalphabeta/CD19-depleted stem cell transplant. The V and J genes are TRBV28 and TRBJ2-2; no confident D gene assignment can be made. This TCR derives from a girl aged 2-10 years with Fanconi anemia, due to receive a stem cell transplant. The encoded CDR3 is CASSLSGGLPMTGELFF. The nucleotides read TGTGCCAGCAGTTTATCGGGTGGGCTCCCTATGACCGGGGAGCTGTTTTTT.